This TCR beta chain was captured in a study of metastatic and nonmetastatic thyroid tumors (dated by TCRdb to 2018 to 2021). For the wider study: For patients with malignant and with benign thyroid disease, the researchers compared repertoires between peripheral blood samples and tumor or nodule tissue samples.

This clone was seen many times. Its antigen remains unidentified. Per-base qualities were not stored, and no clone one base away is much larger. The receptor library was made with PCR. The sample was run on an Illumina HiSeq 4000. High-throughput sequencing was used to profile the CDR3 region of the TCR beta-chain in every patient. The paper's data handling went like this. A classifier to discriminate distant-metastatic papillary thyroid cancer patients was built from CDR3 differences across clinicopathological groups. Repertoire diversity was assessed with the Shannon index, and tumor-blood repertoire similarity with the Morisita-Horn index. TCRdb's own reprocessing of the public reads used fastp at Q25 and MiXCR and kept productive beta chains. The V and J calls, along with clone size, are taken from TCRdb and not from the paper's own processing. This sample has fewer than 25,000 clones in its table, and less than 20% of those were observed once. The ten most abundant clones make up about 38% of the sample.

The germline V gene supplies CDR1 MDHEN and CDR2 SYDVKM. The CDR3 holds 17 amino acids from the cysteine to the phenylalanine. CDR3 DNA only is kept here, 51 bases in frame from base 1. From V the trimming removes 5 bases and from J it removes 10 bases, while the gene matches leave 20 bases of the junction unaccounted for. None of the patients had been given any treatment before thyroid surgery. The study retrospectively analysed patient clinical samples collected from the early 2010s to the late 2010s using T-cell receptor beta sequencing. Summary of the overall study and its limitations: In both blood and tumor samples, TCR beta diversity was reported to be significantly higher in malignant tumors than in benign nodules.

The source material was blood. The TCR comes from a female donor with papillary thyroid cancer or a benign thyroid nodule (not recorded which). Some clones in this sample may be carry-over from other donors' samples. The chain joins TRBV28 to TRBJ2-1; TRBD2 agrees with 7 junctional bases. The bases read TGTGCCAGCAGTCCGACCGCCGGGACTACCCCAGGAGTAGAGCAGTTCTTC. Its translation reads: CASSPTAGTTPGVEQFF.